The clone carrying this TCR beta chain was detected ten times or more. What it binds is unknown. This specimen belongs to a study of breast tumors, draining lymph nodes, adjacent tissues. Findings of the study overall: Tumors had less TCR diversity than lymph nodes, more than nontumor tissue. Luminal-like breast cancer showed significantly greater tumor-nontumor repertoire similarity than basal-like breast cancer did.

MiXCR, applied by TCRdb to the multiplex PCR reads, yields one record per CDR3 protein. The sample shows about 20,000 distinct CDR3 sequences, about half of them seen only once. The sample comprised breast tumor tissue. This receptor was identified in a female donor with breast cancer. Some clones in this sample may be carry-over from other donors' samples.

The CDR3 sequence is CSEIGTGEETQYF. The DNA of the CDR3 is TGCAGTGAGATTGGGACAGGGGAAGAGACCCAGTACTTC. The gene calls are TRBV20-1 and TRBJ2-5; 10 nucleotides agree with TRBD1. The V and J ends lost 7 bases and 3 bases, in that order; junction bases with no gene match: 5. The CDR3 is 13 residues long. Germline V gene sequence: CDR1 DFQATT, CDR2 SNEGSKA (reference sequence).